Below are 22 T cell receptor beta chains sequenced from a single sample in a study of T cells in tuberculosis. TCRdb's table, derived via immunoSEQ multiplex PCR, lists solely in-frame clones and lacks some. The repertoire consists of roughly 35,000 clones, with roughly nine tenths occurring once and the leading ten covering 2% to 2.5%. The sequenced sample was PBMCs. Receptors originate from a donor aged 10 to 29 with latent tuberculosis or without tuberculosis infection.

This clone has only one observation. This chain links TRBV5-6 with TRBJ2-3, with TRBD2 matching 11 bases. The CDR3 runs 16 residues. Germline V lookup: CDR1 SGHDT, CDR2 YYEEEE. V gave up 2 bases and J gave up 3 bases; unmatched junction bases: 5. Here the CDR3 reads CASSFLAGGKTDTQYF. The CDR3 nucleotides are TGTGCCAGCAGCTTTTTAGCGGGAGGGAAGACAGATACGCAGTATTTT.

The chain has TRBV11-2 and TRBJ1-3; 7 bases are shared with TRBD1. Trimming cost V 4 bases and J 2 bases; bases outside gene matches: 8. From germline, CDR1 is SGHAT and CDR2 FQNNGV. This CDR3 is built from 16 residues. As DNA, the CDR3 is TGTGCCAGCAGCTATGACAGGGACAGAGCTGGAAACACCATATATTTT. Its protein product is CASSYDRDRAGNTIYF.

V and J are TRBV7-3 and TRBJ2-7, with D perhaps matching TRBD1 (7 bases). The V gene lost 1 base and the J gene lost 1 base, with 11 bases spanning the gap. This CDR3 is built from 15 residues. Per germline, CDR1 SGHTA and CDR2 FQGTGA. CDR3 DNA sequence: TGTGCCAGCAGCTTAAGGAGGGGGCTATCCTACGAGCAGTACTTC. It codes for CASSLRRGLSYEQYF.

Concerning this clone: A read error may produce the germline difference seen at one junction end. The gene calls are TRBV5-8 and TRBJ2-4; D might be TRBD2 (7 bases). CDR3 size: 16 residues. Germline V gives CDR1 SGHTS, CDR2 YDEGEE. CDR3 nucleotides: TGTGCCAGCAACTTGGGGGGCTGGGGGGGCGAAAACATTCAGTACTTC. Its translation is CASNLGGWGGENIQYF.

The chain is built from TRBV2 and TRBJ2-7; 9 bases agree with TRBD1. V dropped 6 bases and J dropped 2; count of bases not matched to a gene: 5. Germline CDR1 and CDR2: SNHLY and FYNNEI. This CDR3 spans 14 amino acids. This CDR3 is CASRDRGRTYEQYF. The DNA of the CDR3 is TGTGCCAGCAGGGACAGGGGAAGGACCTACGAGCAGTACTTC.

This sequence joins TRBV27 and TRBJ1-5; TRBD1 matches at 9 bases. This CDR3 comprises 14 residues. Germline CDR1 MNHEY, CDR2 SMNVEV (reference sequence). The J segment lost 4 bases and the V segment lost 3 bases, leaving 1 base of the junction unmatched. Here the CDR3 DNA reads TGTGCCAGCAGTTTCGGGACAGGGAATCAGCCCCAGCATTTT. As protein: CASSFGTGNQPQHF.

This chain joins TRBV7-8 and TRBJ2-7; 9 bases align to TRBD1. This CDR3 has 15 amino acids. V dropped 6 bases and J dropped 4; count of bases not matched to a gene: 10. Germline V gene lookup returns CDR1 SGHVS and CDR2 FQNEAQ. In DNA form, the CDR3 reads TGTGCCAGCAGATCTAGCCGGGACAGGGCGTACGAGCAGTACTTC. It translates to CASRSSRDRAYEQYF.

The chain carries TRBV28 and TRBJ1-2; D unresolved. Germline V lookup: CDR1 MDHEN, CDR2 SYDVKM. The length of the CDR3 is 12 residues. Trimming took off 6 bases at V and 3 bases at J, with 8 bases between the two ends. In DNA, the CDR3 is TGTGCCAGCAGGGAGGTGGACTATGGCTACACCTTC. Protein product: CASREVDYGYTF.

V and J are TRBV27 and TRBJ1-1; no reliable D call. In germline, CDR1 is MNHEY, CDR2 SMNVEV (reference sequence). CDR3 length equals 13 residues. V dropped 1 base and J dropped 6 bases, with 9 bases sitting between them. CDR3 amino acids: CASSLFRMAEAFF. The CDR3 region has the DNA TGTGCCAGCAGTTTATTCAGGATGGCTGAAGCTTTCTTT.

This clone has just a few counts. V gene TRBV4-2 combines with J gene TRBJ1-5, with D possibly TRBD1 on 6 matching bases. CDR1 is LGHNA and CDR2 is YNFKEQ in the germline V gene. There are 15 residues in the CDR3. Trimming cost V 4 bases and J 5 bases, with 15 bases left between them. In nucleotides, the CDR3 is TGTGCCAGCAGCCTACAGGGTCAGTTGGATCAGCCCCAGCATTTT. Translation gives CASSLQGQLDQPQHF.

The chain employs TRBV11-1 and TRBJ2-1; D might be TRBD1 (5 bases). This CDR3 spans 15 amino acids. The germline V gene has CDR1 SGHAT and CDR2 FQDESV (reference sequence). V dropped 1 base and J dropped 0 bases, with 7 bases sitting between them. The chain's CDR3 is CASSLGGYSYNEQFF. For the CDR3, the DNA is TGTGCCAGCAGCTTAGGGGGCTACTCCTACAATGAGCAGTTCTTC.

The gene calls are TRBV28 and TRBJ2-2; TRBD1 agrees at 7 bases. The CDR3 runs 15 residues. V was pared by 4 bases and J by 1 base, with 3 bases of the junction left unmatched. Germline V lookup: CDR1 MDHEN, CDR2 SYDVKM. For the CDR3, the DNA is TGTGCCAGCAGTTCACACAGGGGGAACACCGGGGAGCTGTTTTTT. Translation: CASSSHRGNTGELFF.

The chain couples TRBV5-1 to TRBJ2-7; TRBD1 agrees at 7 bases. The germline V gene has CDR1 SGHRS and CDR2 YFSETQ. The CDR3 extends over 16 amino acids. V lost 4 bases and J lost 3; bases outside the gene matches: 13. The CDR3 protein is CASSPHSGTAYYEQYF. CDR3 bases: TGCGCCAGCAGCCCGCATTCAGGGACAGCTTACTACGAGCAGTACTTC.

This clone was seen a single time. The J gene is TRBJ1-5, the V gene TRBV5-1; possible D gene TRBD1, 5 bases. CDR1 and CDR2 from the germline V gene are SGHRS and YFSETQ. V was pared by 5 bases and J by 3 bases, with 15 bases between. This CDR3 spans 15 amino acids. The CDR3 coding sequence is TGCGCCAGCAGGCCAGACAGCCAAGCCAATCAGCCCCAGCATTTT. Translation: CASRPDSQANQPQHF.

This clone was observed once. The chain joins TRBV27 to TRBJ2-7; 9 bases map to TRBD1. CDR1 is MNHEY, CDR2 SMNVEV, per germline (reference sequence). The CDR3 covers 15 residues. The ends lost 2 bases at V and 1 base at J; junction bases unmatched: 3. Here the CDR3 DNA reads TGTGCCAGCAGTTTAGCACAGGGGGCTTCCTACGAGCAGTACTTC. Amino acids: CASSLAQGASYEQYF.

The chain carries TRBV9 and TRBJ2-2; D gene uncertain. V was pared by 3 bases and J by 1 base, with 4 bases between. The germline V gene has CDR1 SGDLS and CDR2 YYNGEE. The CDR3 is made up of 13 amino acids. The CDR3 loop is CASSGGNTGELFF. The DNA for the CDR3 is TGTGCCAGCAGCGGCGGGAACACCGGGGAGCTGTTTTTT. The full variable domain, completed using reference TRBV9 and TRBJ2-2, is DSGVTQTPKHLITATGQRVTLRCSPRSGDLSVYWYQQSLDQGLQFLIQYYNGEERAKGNILERFSAQQFPDLHSELNLSSLELGDSALYFCASSGGNTGELFFGEGSRLTVL.

This clone came up once. This chain links TRBV7-8 with TRBJ2-3, with 8 bases matching TRBD2. This CDR3 comprises 17 residues. Germline loops: CDR1 SGHVS, CDR2 FQNEAQ. Unmatched junction bases numbered 10, after V lost 1 base and J lost 4 bases. This CDR3 reads CASSLGISGDRSDTQYF. CDR3 nucleotides: TGTGCCAGCAGCTTAGGTATTAGCGGGGACCGCTCAGATACGCAGTATTTT.

The chain has TRBV5-1 and TRBJ2-5; possible D gene TRBD1, 5 bases. V was clipped by 2 bases and J by 5 bases, with 13 bases between them. Germline-derived CDR1 and CDR2 are SGHRS and YFSETQ. This CDR3 spans 14 amino acids. CDR3 in amino acids: CASSLTGQGETQYF. DNA of the CDR3: TGCGCCAGCAGCTTAACAGGACAAGGGGAGACCCAGTACTTC.

V usage is TRBV6-5 and J usage is TRBJ2-7; D ambiguous. This CDR3 is 11 amino acids long. V was shortened by 6 bases and J by 7 bases, with 10 bases between the two germline ends. Germline CDR1 is MNHEY and CDR2 is SVGAGI. CDR3 DNA: TGTGCCAGCAGCAGATTCGAAGAGCAGTACTTC. This sequence encodes CASSRFEEQYF.

This clone has only one observation. The chain employs TRBV4-3 and TRBJ1-2; D unclear. Trimming cost V 4 bases and J 8 bases, with 17 bases left between them. The CDR3 runs 14 residues. CDR1 and CDR2 (germline): LGHNA, YSLEER. Here the CDR3 DNA reads TGCGCCAGCAGCCCCATCGTCTCAGGATGGGGCTACACCTTC. Its translation: CASSPIVSGWGYTF.

The chain joins TRBV19 to TRBJ2-1; TRBD1 agrees at 9 bases. Per the germline V gene, CDR1 is LNHDA and CDR2 is SQIVND (reference sequence). There are 13 residues in the CDR3. As DNA, the CDR3 is TGTGCGGGAGGACAGGGGACGGGCAATGAGCAGTTCTTC. Amino acid sequence: CAGGQGTGNEQFF.

The CDR3, as DNA: TGTGCCAGCAGTTACTTACAGGGTTCTGAGGAGCAGTACTTC. It yields the protein CASSYLQGSEEQYF. This chain uses TRBV6-5 with TRBJ2-7; tentative D call: TRBD1 (6 bases). Germline V gene data show CDR1 as MNHEY and CDR2 as SVGAGI. The CDR3 length is 14 residues. Trimming left V 1 base short and J 7 bases short, with 14 bases between.